The entry below gives a single T cell receptor (beta chain) sequence along with its context. The sample is drawn from a study of OX40 agonist ivuxolimab in advanced cancers. Study context: All patients had ivuxolimab intravenously every 2 weeks at 0.01 to 10 mg/kg.

CDR1 and CDR2 (germline): LNHDA, SQIVND (reference sequence). The CDR3 extends over 17 amino acids. The V and J ends lost 6 bases and 0 bases, in that order; junction bases with no gene match: 11. Clones were read by immunoSEQ multiplex PCR, and TCRdb kept only the in-frame ones, dropping some. The sample holds tens of thousands of clones, 82% seen once. The V gene is TRBV19, the J gene TRBJ1-5, with 7 bases fitting TRBD1. This receptor was identified in an adult with an advanced solid tumor such as melanoma, head and neck, liver or kidney cancer. This specimen was CD4+ or CD8+ T cells sorted from blood, taken in a trial of the OX40 agonist ivuxolimab. The CDR3 is CASSTLLGQNSNQPQHF. CDR3 in DNA: TGTGCCAGTAGCACTCTACTGGGACAGAATAGCAATCAGCCCCAGCATTTT.